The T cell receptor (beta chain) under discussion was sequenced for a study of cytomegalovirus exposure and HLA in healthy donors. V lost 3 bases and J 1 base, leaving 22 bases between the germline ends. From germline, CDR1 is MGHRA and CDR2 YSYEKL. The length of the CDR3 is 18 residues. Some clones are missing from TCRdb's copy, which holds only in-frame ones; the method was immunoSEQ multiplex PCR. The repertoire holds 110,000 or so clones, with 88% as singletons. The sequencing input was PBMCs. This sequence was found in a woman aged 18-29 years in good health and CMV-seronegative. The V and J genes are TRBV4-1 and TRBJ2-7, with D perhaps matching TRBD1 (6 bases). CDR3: CASSQSPSRVQGSYEQYF. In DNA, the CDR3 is TGCGCCAGCAGCCAGTCTCCGAGTCGAGTCCAGGGGTCCTACGAGCAGTACTTC.